A selection of T cell receptor beta chains follows, all from one sample in a study of blood T cell repertoires in COVID-19. The repertoire was sequenced with immunoSEQ multiplex PCR; TCRdb's copy has only in-frame clones and lacks some. The sample contains 13,000 or so clones, 90% of which appear only once. Input material: peripheral blood. These receptors were taken from a man between 65 and 85 years old with active COVID-19. Each CDR3 is given with its conserved first and last residue. A D gene is named only where the DNA matches it firmly. Size tells how often a clone was seen (once, few, many) or the class of an expanded clone, and some rows leave it out.

D gene	V gene	clone size	J gene	CDR3 protein	CDR3 DNA
.	TRBV2	.	TRBJ2-5	CASSWTVGQYF	TGTGCCAGCAGCTGGACTGTGGGCCAGTACTTC
.	TRBV9	.	TRBJ1-1	CASSPSRTANTEAFF	TGTGCCAGCAGCCCGTCAAGGACAGCGAACACTGAAGCTTTCTTT
.	TRBV7-9	.	TRBJ2-5	CASRLFGETQYF	TGTGCCAGCAGGCTCTTCGGGGAGACCCAGTACTTC
TRBD1	TRBV19	.	TRBJ1-5	CASQQGPRGQPQHF	TGTGCCAGTCAACAGGGGCCGCGAGGACAGCCCCAGCATTTT
.	TRBV7-8	.	TRBJ1-2	CASSLTDYGYTF	TGTGCCAGCAGCTTAACAGACTATGGCTACACCTTC
.	TRBV29-1	.	TRBJ1-5	CSVATARGQPQHF	TGCAGCGTTGCGACGGCGCGAGGACAGCCCCAGCATTTT
TRBD2	TRBV5-1	.	TRBJ2-3	CASSLALAGASDTQYF	TGCGCCAGCAGCCTAGCACTAGCGGGGGCCTCAGATACGCAGTATTTT
.	TRBV21-1	.	TRBJ2-6	CASVRTGRLITSGANVLTF	TGTGCCAGCGTGCGGACAGGGAGGCTTATTACCTCCGGGGCCAACGTCCTGACTTTC
TRBD2	TRBV29-1	.	TRBJ2-1	CSVNGGFSYNEQFF	TGCAGCGTAAACGGGGGGTTCTCCTACAATGAGCAGTTCTTC
TRBD2	TRBV6-4	.	TRBJ2-2	CATPTLAGGPTGELFF	TGTGCCACTCCGACTCTAGCGGGAGGGCCTACCGGGGAGCTGTTTTTT
TRBD1	TRBV18	.	TRBJ1-2	CASRQGNGAGYTF	TGTGCCAGTCGACAGGGTAACGGAGCTGGCTACACCTTC
TRBD1	TRBV3-1/TRBV3-2	.	TRBJ1-5	CASSPNRGYQPQHF	TGTGCCAGCAGCCCTAACAGGGGGTATCAGCCCCAGCATTTT
.	TRBV18	.	TRBJ2-5	CASSTSDRHQETQYF	TGTGCCAGCTCAACCTCCGACAGGCATCAAGAGACCCAGTACTTC
TRBD1	TRBV4-1	.	TRBJ2-3	CASSRGTATDTQYF	TGCGCCAGCAGCCGAGGGACAGCCACAGATACGCAGTATTTT
TRBD1	TRBV4-3	.	TRBJ1-4	CASSHKGQGNEKLFF	TGCGCCAGCAGCCATAAGGGACAGGGAAATGAAAAACTGTTTTTT
.	TRBV6-5	.	TRBJ2-3	CASTPGGSTDTQYF	TGTGCCAGCACCCCCGGCGGGAGCACAGATACGCAGTATTTT
.	TRBV18	.	TRBJ1-1	CASSPIPSEAFF	TGTGCCAGCTCACCAATCCCCAGTGAAGCTTTCTTT
.	TRBV14	.	TRBJ1-1	CASSPRVENTEAFF	TGTGCCAGCAGCCCCAGGGTCGAGAACACTGAAGCTTTCTTT
TRBD2	TRBV29-1	few	TRBJ2-7	CSVDDAAGAKEQYF	TGCAGCGTTGACGACGCAGCGGGGGCGAAAGAGCAGTACTTC
TRBD2	TRBV10-3	.	TRBJ2-1	CAIRATSGPYNEQFF	TGTGCCATCAGAGCGACTAGCGGTCCCTACAATGAGCAGTTCTTC
.	TRBV2	once	TRBJ2-5	CASSENRDQETQYF	TGTGCCAGCAGCGAAAACAGGGACCAAGAGACCCAGTACTTC
.	TRBV11-3	.	TRBJ2-2	CASSLGITGELFF	TGTGCCAGCAGCTTAGGTATCACCGGGGAGCTGTTTTTT
TRBD1	TRBV25-1	.	TRBJ1-1	CASRASGQMNTEAFF	TGTGCCAGCAGAGCGTCGGGACAGATGAACACTGAAGCTTTCTTT
TRBD1	TRBV29-1	once	TRBJ2-6	CSVAGQATGANVLTF	TGCAGCGTCGCGGGACAGGCCACTGGGGCCAACGTCCTGACTTTC
TRBD2	TRBV7-9	.	TRBJ2-5	CASSPRMVAGGETQYF	TGTGCCAGCAGCCCCAGGATGGTAGCGGGAGGCGAGACCCAGTACTTC
.	TRBV7-2	.	TRBJ2-7	CASRAGSSYEQYF	TGTGCCAGCAGGGCGGGAAGCTCCTACGAGCAGTACTTC
.	TRBV10-1	.	TRBJ2-4	CASSERGQGGIQYF	TGCGCCAGCAGTGAGAGGGGGCAGGGGGGCATTCAGTACTTC
.	TRBV7-3	.	TRBJ2-7	CASSSRLGDYEQYF	TGTGCCAGCAGCTCTAGACTGGGTGACTACGAGCAGTACTTC
.	TRBV18	.	TRBJ1-4	CASSPPFSGSNEKLFF	TGTGCCAGCTCACCTCCTTTCAGTGGCTCTAATGAAAAACTGTTTTTT
TRBD2	TRBV10-1	.	TRBJ2-7	CASTPGLAGLEEQYF	TGCGCCAGCACACCGGGACTAGCGGGGTTGGAGGAGCAGTACTTC
.	TRBV7-2	.	TRBJ2-1	CASSLDPGSHNEQFF	TGTGCCAGCAGCTTAGACCCGGGATCTCACAATGAGCAGTTCTTC
.	TRBV11-2	.	TRBJ2-7	CASSLGGAEQYF	TGTGCCAGCAGCTTAGGAGGAGCCGAGCAGTACTTC